Below are 21 T cell receptor beta chains sequenced from a single sample in a study of T cells in women clearing cervical HPV infection. Produced via immunoSEQ multiplex PCR; TCRdb's table is partial and in-frame only. This sample lists roughly 20,000 clones; its ten largest clones have 5%. What was sequenced was blood buffy coat. Receptors were obtained from a woman aged 18 to 75 with a cervical HPV16 infection that either progressed to CIN3+ or cleared (not recorded which).

As regards this clone: The read is 3 residues too short to cover the CDR3 end, so that end is filled in from the germline J gene. V and J are TRBV7-9 and TRBJ1-4, with 7 bases that match TRBD1. This CDR3 comprises 15 residues. The germline V gene encodes CDR1 SEHNR and CDR2 FQNEAQ (reference sequence). The CDR3 bases that were read are TGTGCCAGCAGCCTAGGGGACAGAAATAATTCACCA. As protein: CASSLGDRNNSP. The entire CDR3 reads CASSLGDRNNSPLFF.

In the case of this clone: The read ends 3 residues early relative to the CDR3; the germline J gene fills the gap. The J gene is TRBJ2-3, the V gene TRBV18; TRBD2 aligns across 12 bases. The germline gives CDR1 KGHSH, CDR2 LQKENI. V lost 0 bases and J lost 8; bases outside the gene matches: 9. The CDR3 spans 17 residues. The CDR3 bases that were read are TGTGCCAGCTCACCACCGGCTAGCGGGGGGGCCGGGAGTACG. It is translated as CASSPPASGGAGST. Given in full, the CDR3 is CASSPPASGGAGSTQYF. Full variable domain (rest looked up from reference TRBV18 and TRBJ2-3): NAGVMQNPRHLVRRRGQEARLRCSPMKGHSHVYWYRQLPEEGLKFMVYLQKENIIDESGMPKERFSAEFPKEGPSILRIQQVVRGDSAAYFCASSPPASGGAGSTQYFGPGTRLTVL.

CDR3 in amino acids: CASSADPAGYNEQFF. CDR3 DNA, as far as it was read: TGTGCCAGCAGCGCCGATCCGGCGGGATACAATGAG. The rearrangement links TRBV7-3 to TRBJ2-1, with D possibly being TRBD2 (6 bases). The CDR3 is cut off 3 residues early in the read; its end comes from the germline J gene. The CDR3 has 15 amino acids. Trimming cost V 5 bases and J 4 bases, with 15 bases left between them. CDR1 is SGHTA and CDR2 is FQGTGA in the germline V gene.

As to this clone: The read stops 3 residues short of the end of the CDR3; the missing end is completed from the germline J gene. V usage is TRBV19 and J usage is TRBJ2-7; the D is unclear. This CDR3 comprises 11 residues. V was clipped by 5 bases and J by 3 bases, with 5 bases between them. Germline values: CDR1 LNHDA, CDR2 SQIVND (reference sequence). This CDR3 reads CASSSLYEQYF. Partial CDR3 DNA: TGTGCCAGTAGTTCTCTCTACGAG.

Remarks on this clone: The CDR3 goes on 3 residues after the read ends, and that part is filled in from the germline J gene. The chain combines TRBV28 with TRBJ2-3, with D maybe TRBD2 (5 bases). The germline V gene has CDR1 MDHEN and CDR2 SYDVKM. The CDR3 covers 11 residues. CDR3 DNA (partial): TGTGCCAGCAGGACGGGGAGAACG. This translates into CASRTGRT. The entire CDR3 protein reads CASRTGRTQYF. Drawing the rest from reference TRBV28 and TRBJ2-3, the complete variable domain is DVKVTQSSRYLVKRTGEKVFLECVQDMDHENMFWYRQDPGLGLRLIYFSYDVKMKEKGDIPEGYSVSREKKERFSLILESASTNQTSMYLCASRTGRTQYFGPGTRLTVL.

About this clone: The read gets to within 3 residues of the CDR3 end, and the germline J gene fills in the rest. This rearrangement joins TRBV30 to TRBJ2-3, with D unclear. Germline-derived CDR1 and CDR2 are GTSNPN and SVGIG (reference sequence). This CDR3 has 13 residues. The part of the CDR3 DNA that was read is TGTGCCTGGAGTGGGGCCACACGTCAGCCG. Translating gives CAWSGATRQP. The complete CDR3 reads CAWSGATRQPQYF.

With regard to this clone: Read data end 3 residues before the CDR3 end; the end is taken from the germline J gene. The gene calls are TRBV7-3 and TRBJ2-3; 12 nucleotides match TRBD2. The V gene end was trimmed by 5 bases and the J gene end by 2 bases; junction bases not matched to a gene: 5. CDR3 length: 16 amino acids. The V gene's germline CDR1 is SGHTA and CDR2 FQGTGA. The CDR3 bases that were read are TGTGCCAGCAGCCAGCTAGCGGGGGGGGACACAGATACG. Protein sequence: CASSQLAGGDTDT. The CDR3 as a whole reads CASSQLAGGDTDTQYF. The variable domain in full, with the rest retrieved from reference TRBV7-3 and TRBJ2-3, is GAGVSQTPSNKVTEKGKYVELRCDPISGHTALYWYRQSLGQGPEFLIYFQGTGAADDSGLPNDRFFAVRPEGSVSTLKIQRTERGDSAVYLCASSQLAGGDTDTQYFGPGTRLTVL.

This clone shows up as medium-sized (0.01 to 0.1%) by frequency. The read halts 3 residues ahead of the CDR3 end, with the missing end drawn from the germline J gene. The chain joins TRBV29-1 to TRBJ1-2, with 8 positions matching TRBD1. The germline V gene encodes CDR1 SQVTM and CDR2 ANQGSEA. The CDR3 spans 12 residues. Incomplete CDR3 DNA: TGCAGCGGATCCGGACAGGGAAGCGGC. Its protein is CSGSGQGSG. The CDR3 as a whole reads CSGSGQGSGYTF.

About this clone: The CDR3 end lies 3 residues beyond the end of the read and is filled in from the germline J gene. The chain is built from TRBV11-2 and TRBJ1-1; D may be TRBD1 (5 bases). The germline V and J ends were trimmed by 5 bases and 6 bases, with 19 bases remaining between them. The CDR3 length is 15 residues. Germline V lookup: CDR1 SGHAT, CDR2 FQNNGV. CDR3 sequence reads: CASSPTSGSGPEAFF. The sequenced part of the CDR3 DNA is TGTGCCAGCAGCCCCACTTCAGGGTCGGGCCCTGAA.

As concerns this clone: The read falls 3 residues short of the CDR3 end, and the missing part is taken from the germline J gene. The V and J genes are TRBV29-1 and TRBJ2-1; a possible D gene is TRBD1 (5 bases). The CDR3 has 15 residues. CDR1 SQVTM and CDR2 ANQGSEA come from the germline V gene. Trimming cost V 2 bases and J 3 bases, with 14 bases left between them. The CDR3 sequence is CSVELVGQIYNEQFF. The covered CDR3 bases are TGCAGCGTTGAACTGGTGGGGCAGATCTACAATGAG.

With respect to this clone: The observed sequence ends 3 residues before the CDR3 terminus, with the missing tail filled in from the germline J gene. The chain employs TRBV6-1 and TRBJ2-2; unclear D gene. Germline values: CDR1 MNHNS, CDR2 SASEGT. The CDR3 is 13 residues long. CDR3 sequence: CASSEGLLARLFF. The CDR3 DNA, read in part, is TGTGCCAGCAGTGAAGGGCTGTTGGCTAGG.

Notes on this clone: From the germline J gene comes the end of the CDR3, since the read stops 3 residues before it. The chain is built from TRBV5-4 and TRBJ1-2; 11 nucleotides align to TRBD1. This CDR3 comprises 15 residues. CDR1 is SGHNT and CDR2 is YYREEE in the germline V gene (reference sequence). Losses at the gene ends were 6 bases for V and 7 bases for J; bases not matched to a gene: 11. The DNA read from the CDR3 is TGTGCCAGCACCATGATGGGGACAGGGGGGTTTGGC. It yields the protein CASTMMGTGGFG. From start to end, the CDR3 is CASTMMGTGGFGYTF.

Comments on this clone: Read data end 3 residues before the CDR3 end; the end is taken from the germline J gene. The chain couples TRBV7-2 to TRBJ2-5, with 8 bases fitting TRBD2. The germline V gene has CDR1 SGHTA and CDR2 FQGNSA. This CDR3 contains 14 residues. This CDR3 reads CASLRGGPPDTQYF. The CDR3 DNA, read in part, is TGTGCCAGCCTACGGGGGGGGCCTCCAGATACC.

Regarding this clone: The missing CDR3 end, 3 residues past where the read stops, is filled in from the germline J gene. V gene TRBV19 combines with J gene TRBJ1-5; tentative D call: TRBD1 (6 bases). V dropped 6 bases and J dropped 0 bases, with 15 bases sitting between them. The CDR3 has 16 amino acids. Germline-derived CDR1 and CDR2 are LNHDA and SQIVND (reference sequence). CDR3 residues: CASSQGPAYSNQPQHF. The part of the CDR3 DNA that was read is TGTGCCAGTAGCCAGGGGCCCGCTTATAGCAATCAGCCC.

On this clone itself: The CDR3 end falls 3 residues outside the read, so it is completed with the germline J gene. The rearrangement uses TRBV20-1 and TRBJ1-1, with 11 bases aligning to TRBD1. V trimming: 2 bases; J trimming: 5 bases; junction bases outside the gene matches: 4. The CDR3 is 14 residues long. Germline loops: CDR1 DFQATT, CDR2 SNEGSKA (reference sequence). CDR3 region: CSARTDRGLTEAFF. The covered CDR3 bases are TGCAGTGCTAGAACGGACAGGGGGCTAACTGAA.

Points on this clone: The DNA ends 3 residues before the CDR3 does, and the rest of the CDR3 is filled in from the germline J gene. The chain combines TRBV9 with TRBJ2-3; D uncertain. Trimming pared 0 bases from V and 6 bases from J, leaving 11 bases between. The CDR3 totals 14 residues. The germline V gene has CDR1 SGDLS and CDR2 YYNGEE. The chain's CDR3 is CASSVGAMLDTQYF. Partial CDR3 DNA: TGTGCCAGCAGCGTAGGGGCGATGTTGGATACG. The variable domain in full, completed from reference TRBV9 and TRBJ2-3, reads DSGVTQTPKHLITATGQRVTLRCSPRSGDLSVYWYQQSLDQGLQFLIQYYNGEERAKGNILERFSAQQFPDLHSELNLSSLELGDSALYFCASSVGAMLDTQYFGPGTRLTVL.

This clone is deemed medium-sized by its frequency. The read terminates 3 residues before the CDR3 end, so the remaining end is supplied by the germline J gene. The chain recombines TRBV19 with TRBJ2-3; 7 bases agree with TRBD1. The CDR3 loop spans 16 amino acids. Germline V gives CDR1 LNHDA, CDR2 SQIVND (reference sequence). Trimming cost V 4 bases and J 3 bases; bases outside gene matches: 10. The sequenced CDR3 bases are TGTGCCAGTAGTAAAATCGACAGGGAGAGGACAGATACG. It yields the protein CASSKIDRERTDT. The entire CDR3 reads CASSKIDRERTDTQYF.

With respect to this clone: The read comes to an end 3 residues before the CDR3 does, leaving the germline J gene to fill in the end. The V gene is TRBV20-1, the J gene TRBJ1-5, with 8 bases fitting TRBD1. V dropped 6 bases and J dropped 3; count of bases not matched to a gene: 10. The germline V gene encodes CDR1 DFQATT and CDR2 SNEGSKA (reference sequence). This CDR3 is built from 15 residues. The chain's CDR3 is CSALTTGALNQPQHF. CDR3 DNA, as far as it was read: TGCAGTGCCCTTACGACAGGGGCCCTCAATCAGCCC.

About this clone: From the germline J gene comes the end of the CDR3, since the read stops 3 residues before it. The chain recombines TRBV5-4 with TRBJ2-1; TRBD1 matches 7 bases. Germline values: CDR1 SGHNT, CDR2 YYREEE (reference sequence). The V segment lost 2 bases and the J segment 2 bases; nucleotides outside the gene matches: 4. The CDR3 is 15 amino acids. CDR3 sequence: CASSFPGQPYNEQFF. The covered CDR3 bases are TGTGCCAGCAGCTTTCCGGGACAGCCCTACAATGAG.

Points on this clone: The CDR3 end is not reached by the read, which stops 3 residues before it; the germline J gene fills it in. V and J are TRBV6-2 or TRBV6-3 and TRBJ1-2, with 7 bases lining up with TRBD1. Losses at the gene ends were 6 bases for V and 3 bases for J; bases not matched to a gene: 13. Germline values: CDR1 MNHEY, CDR2 SVGEGT. The CDR3 length is 16 residues. The CDR3 DNA, read in part, is TGTGCCAGCAGACCCATTATAGGGGGCGCGTACTATGGC. Protein sequence: CASRPIIGGAYYG. The entire CDR3 protein is CASRPIIGGAYYGYTF.

With respect to this clone: Compared with germline, one end of the junction differs, possibly owing to a read error. The read terminates 3 residues before the CDR3 end, so the remaining end is supplied by the germline J gene. The gene calls are TRBV4-2 and TRBJ1-3; no definite D call. This CDR3 is 16 amino acids long. The germline V gene has CDR1 LGHNA and CDR2 YNFKEQ. Partial CDR3 DNA: TGCGCCAGCAGCCAAGAATTGAGGCCATCTGGAAACACC. Translated: CASSQELRPSGNT. The whole CDR3 reads CASSQELRPSGNTIYF.